The next 14 T cell receptor beta chains were all read from a single sample in a study of technical replicates of blood from several donors. Method: immunoSEQ multiplex PCR; TCRdb's copy keeps in-frame clones and lacks some. The sample yields tens of thousands of clones, 70% to 90% seen once. The source material was T cells isolated from PBMCs. The source is a human donor in good health.

The gene calls are TRBV28 and TRBJ1-2, with 9 positions matching TRBD1. The ends lost 6 bases at V and 7 bases at J; junction bases unmatched: 9. CDR3 size: 14 residues. Germline values: CDR1 MDHEN, CDR2 SYDVKM. CDR3 sequence (DNA): TGTGCCAGCAGACCTACAGGGGGCGCTTCTGGCTACACCTTC. Protein: CASRPTGGASGYTF.

This chain joins TRBV2 and TRBJ1-2; TRBD1 agrees at 8 bases. Germline lookup yields CDR1 SNHLY and CDR2 FYNNEI. Germline trimming cut 10 bases from V and 6 bases from J; bases unmatched to any gene: 13. The CDR3 length is 14 residues. DNA for the CDR3: TGTGCCATCGAGTCCCGGACAGGGTCCCATGGCTACACCTTC. It encodes CAIESRTGSHGYTF.

The V call is TRBV5-4, the J call TRBJ2-1; the match to TRBD1 covers 9 bases. CDR1 is SGHNT, CDR2 YYREEE, per germline (reference sequence). The CDR3 is 13 amino acids. The J segment lost 8 bases and the V segment lost 4 bases, leaving 4 bases of the junction unmatched. The CDR3 region is CASSAGQGYEQFF. The CDR3 coding sequence is TGTGCCAGCAGCGCGGGACAGGGCTATGAGCAGTTCTTC.

CDR3 protein: CASWREDNEQFF. In nucleotides, the CDR3 is TGTGCCAGCTGGCGGGAGGACAATGAGCAGTTCTTC. The chain carries TRBV5-4 and TRBJ2-1, with 8 nucleotides matching TRBD2. V dropped 7 bases and J dropped 5; count of bases not matched to a gene: 2. The CDR3 is 12 amino acids. The V gene's germline CDR1 is SGHNT and CDR2 YYREEE (reference sequence).

This sequence joins TRBV27 and TRBJ2-7; TRBD2 agrees at 8 bases. V lost 5 bases, J lost 3 bases, and 3 bases stayed unmatched. Germline CDR1 reads MNHEY; CDR2 reads SMNVEV (reference sequence). CDR3 length: 13 residues. For the CDR3, the DNA is TGTGCCAGCAGTCCTGGGACTAGCTACGAGCAGTACTTC. Translated: CASSPGTSYEQYF.

This chain links TRBV21-1 with TRBJ2-4; the table assigns TRBD2, which was not confirmed against the DNA. TRBV21-1 is shown as a pseudogene. This CDR3 spans 14 amino acids. Written as DNA, the CDR3 is TGTGCCAGCAGCAAAGGGACAAGGAGGGACATTCAGTACTTC. Encoded protein: CASSKGTRRDIQYF.

In its sample, this clone was seen once. The CDR3 DNA reads as TGTGCCAGCAGCCCCCGACTAGCGGTTATTGACTACAATGAGCAGTTCTTC. Its translation is CASSPRLAVIDYNEQFF. The V gene is TRBV7-8, the J gene TRBJ2-1; 9 positions agree with TRBD2. Germline loops: CDR1 SGHVS, CDR2 FQNEAQ. The CDR3 totals 17 residues. V gave up 5 bases and J gave up 3 bases; unmatched junction bases: 11.

V is TRBV11-2 and J is TRBJ2-7, with 9 bases that match TRBD1. Per germline, CDR1 SGHAT and CDR2 FQNNGV. The CDR3 spans 14 residues. V was pared by 5 bases and J by 2 bases, with 4 bases of the junction left unmatched. CDR3 region: CASSPRTGAYEQYF. In DNA, the CDR3 is TGTGCCAGCAGCCCGCGGACAGGGGCCTACGAGCAGTACTTC. The full variable domain, with the rest looked up from reference TRBV11-2 and TRBJ2-7, is EAGVAQSPRYKIIEKRQSVAFWCNPISGHATLYWYQQILGQGPKLLIQFQNNGVVDDSQLPKDRFSAERLKGVDSTLKIQPAKLEDSAVYLCASSPRTGAYEQYFGPGTRLTVT.

The rearrangement links TRBV2 to TRBJ2-3, with a tentative D call TRBD2 (5 bases). CDR1 SNHLY and CDR2 FYNNEI come from the germline V gene. This CDR3 is 14 amino acids long. V lost 3 bases, J lost 7 bases, and 14 bases lay in between. The CDR3: CASSDLLASNTQYF. The CDR3 DNA reads TGTGCCAGCAGTGATCTGCTAGCAAGCAATACGCAGTATTTT. The full variable domain, in which reference TRBV2 and TRBJ2-3 provide the parts outside the CDR3, is EPEVTQTPSHQVTQMGQEVILRCVPISNHLYFYWYRQILGQKVEFLVSFYNNEISEKSEIFDDQFSVERPDGSNFTLKIRSTKLEDSAMYFCASSDLLASNTQYFGPGTRLTVL.

This chain joins TRBV9 and TRBJ2-5; the match to TRBD1 covers 10 bases. The CDR3 spans 14 residues. The germline gives CDR1 SGDLS, CDR2 YYNGEE. V dropped 7 bases and J dropped 5; count of bases not matched to a gene: 8. The CDR3 sequence is CASSGTGAWETQYF. CDR3 bases: TGTGCCAGCTCCGGGACAGGGGCGTGGGAGACCCAGTACTTC.

This chain connects TRBV20-1 to TRBJ1-2; no clear D. Germline V lookup: CDR1 DFQATT, CDR2 SNEGSKA (reference sequence). Trimming took off 7 bases at V and 8 bases at J, with 8 bases between the two ends. This CDR3 spans 9 amino acids. The DNA of the CDR3 is TGCAGTGTCCTGACAGGCTACACCTTC. Encoded protein: CSVLTGYTF.

The chain joins TRBV28 to TRBJ2-1, with D perhaps TRBD2 (5 bases). The germline V and J ends were trimmed by 4 bases and 0 bases, with 13 bases remaining between them. Looked up from germline, CDR1 is MDHEN and CDR2 is SYDVKM. The CDR3 length is 16 residues. CDR3 loop: CASSSFSANSYNEQFF. CDR3 DNA: TGTGCCAGCAGTTCCTTTAGCGCCAACTCCTACAATGAGCAGTTCTTC.

The V and J genes are TRBV11-2 and TRBJ2-1, with a possible D match to TRBD2 (6 bases). The CDR3 length is 12 residues. Trimming left V 3 bases short and J 7 bases short, with 7 bases between. Germline assignment: CDR1 SGHAT and CDR2 FQNNGV. CDR3 nucleotide sequence: TGTGCCAGCAGCTTCGGGGGTAATGAGCAGTTCTTC. Encoded protein: CASSFGGNEQFF.

This rearrangement joins TRBV2 to TRBJ2-7, with D perhaps TRBD2 (6 bases). Germline loops: CDR1 SNHLY, CDR2 FYNNEI. V lost 8 bases to trimming and J lost 2 bases, with 13 bases between them. The CDR3 has 13 amino acids. This chain's CDR3 is CASCGEETYEQYF. CDR3 coding DNA: TGTGCCAGCTGTGGGGAGGAGACCTACGAGCAGTACTTC.